The 7 T cell receptor beta chains reported below all come from one sample, sequenced in a study of T cells in localized non-small cell lung cancer. Assay: immunoSEQ multiplex PCR; the TCRdb copy retains only in-frame clones and omits some. The sample holds about 2,600 clones; around 28% are singletons and the top ten take approximately 27%. Sample: lung tumor tissue, taken before any cancer treatment. These receptors all come from an older male donor with stage I lung adenocarcinoma.

This clone was seen more than once but under ten times. V usage is TRBV19 and J usage is TRBJ2-3, with 13 bases identical to TRBD2. There are 14 residues in the CDR3. The germline V gene has CDR1 LNHDA and CDR2 SQIVND (reference sequence). V lost 8 bases to trimming and J lost 4 bases; unmatched junction nucleotides: 3. DNA for the CDR3: TGTGCCAGTGGAGGACTAGCGGGGGCAGATACGCAGTATTTT. It specifies CASGGLAGADTQYF.

The gene calls are TRBV19 and TRBJ1-3; D is unclear. CDR1 and CDR2 from the germline V gene are LNHDA and SQIVND (reference sequence). V was pared by 4 bases and J by 1 base, with 11 bases between. This CDR3 has 15 residues. The CDR3 is CASSTPFYSGNTIYF. The CDR3 nucleotides are TGTGCCAGTAGTACTCCGTTCTATTCTGGAAACACCATATATTTT.

There are a few counts of this clone. This chain connects TRBV18 to TRBJ2-2; D perhaps matches TRBD1 (6 bases). The CDR3 has 15 amino acids. In germline, CDR1 is KGHSH, CDR2 LQKENI. V lost 2 bases and J lost 2, with 9 bases in between. CDR3 loop: CASSPRGINTGELFF. The CDR3 DNA reads as TGTGCCAGCTCACCAAGGGGGATAAACACCGGGGAGCTGTTTTTT.

The sample holds a few counts of this clone. The CDR3 nucleotides read TGTGCCAGCTCAGGACAGGGCCAAGGCTACGAGCAGTACTTC. Its protein is CASSGQGQGYEQYF. The genes are TRBV18 and TRBJ2-7, with 8 bases identical to TRBD1. The CDR3 spans 14 residues. V lost 5 bases and J lost 3; bases outside the gene matches: 6. Per germline, CDR1 KGHSH and CDR2 LQKENI.

This clone has more than one count but fewer than ten. The chain links TRBV28 to TRBJ2-3; 12 nucleotides match TRBD2. Unmatched junction bases numbered 8, after V lost 2 bases and J lost 5 bases. Germline V gives CDR1 MDHEN, CDR2 SYDVKM. This CDR3 is built from 17 residues. CDR3 in amino acids: CASSLAASGGAKDTQYF. For the CDR3, the DNA is TGTGCCAGCAGTTTAGCGGCTAGCGGGGGGGCTAAAGATACGCAGTATTTT.

V gene TRBV19 combines with J gene TRBJ2-7, with 9 positions matching TRBD1. J was trimmed by 5 bases and V by 6 bases; bases with no gene match: 8. The CDR3 contains 14 residues. The germline V gene encodes CDR1 LNHDA and CDR2 SQIVND (reference sequence). The CDR3 spells CASSPGQGSHEQYF. As DNA, the CDR3 is TGTGCCAGTAGCCCGGGACAGGGTTCCCACGAGCAGTACTTC.

The gene calls are TRBV6-8 and TRBJ2-5, with 13 bases identical to TRBD2. CDR3 length: 15 amino acids. Trimming at V came to 6 bases and at J to 1 base, leaving 2 bases not matched to a gene. Germline-derived CDR1 and CDR2 are MNHGY and SAAAGT. Here the CDR3 DNA reads TGTGCCAGCAGCGGACTAGCGGGAGTCCAAGAGACCCAGTACTTC. This encodes CASSGLAGVQETQYF.